This T cell receptor beta chain stems from a study of cytomegalovirus exposure and HLA in healthy donors. Study as a whole: A preliminary data release comprised around 85 million unique TCRs obtained from HLA-typed donors.

Trimming took off 0 bases at V and 7 bases at J, with 14 bases between the two ends. Germline loops: CDR1 SGHRS, CDR2 YFSETQ. This CDR3 is 15 amino acids long. In the case of this clone: Its antigen remains unidentified.

Primers: 60 Vbeta forward and 13 Jbeta reverse. Sequenced by immunoSEQ multiplex PCR; TCRdb stores in-frame clones only, minus some. The data contain 160,000 or so clones, about four fifths of them seen just once; the ten biggest clones take up about 4%. Study-level results: Altogether, about 160 TCR beta chains were recorded as cytomegalovirus-associated. Later on, a genetic analysis was performed. It linked a missense variant in DCLRE1C with V- and J-gene trimming of TCR beta. Reports indicate that TCR beta sequences accurately predicted the HLA-A and HLA-B alleles of most subjects.

The chain carries TRBV5-1 and TRBJ2-1; D is possibly TRBD1 (7 bases). The sequencing sample was made of PBMCs. This TCR was recovered from a man aged 45-65 years in good health and CMV-seropositive. CDR3 loop: CASSLEGRGDNEQFF. The CDR3 DNA reads as TGCGCCAGCAGCTTGGAGGGCAGGGGGGATAATGAGCAGTTCTTC. The full variable domain, in which reference TRBV5-1 and TRBJ2-1 provide the parts outside the CDR3, is KAGVTQTPRYLIKTRGQQVTLSCSPISGHRSVSWYQQTPGQGLQFLFEYFSETQRNKGNFPGRFSGRQFSNSRSEMNVSTLELGDSALYLCASSLEGRGDNEQFFGPGTRLTVL.